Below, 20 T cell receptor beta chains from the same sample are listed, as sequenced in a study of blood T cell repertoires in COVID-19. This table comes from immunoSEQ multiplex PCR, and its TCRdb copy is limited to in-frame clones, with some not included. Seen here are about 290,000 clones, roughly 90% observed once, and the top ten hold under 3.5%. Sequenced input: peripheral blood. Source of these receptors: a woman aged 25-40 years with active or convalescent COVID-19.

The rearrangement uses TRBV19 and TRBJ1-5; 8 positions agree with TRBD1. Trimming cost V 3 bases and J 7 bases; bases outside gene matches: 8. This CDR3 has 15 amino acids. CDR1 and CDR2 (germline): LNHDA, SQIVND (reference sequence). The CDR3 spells CASSIGQGTGQPQHF. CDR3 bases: TGTGCCAGTAGTATCGGACAGGGTACGGGCCAGCCCCAGCATTTT. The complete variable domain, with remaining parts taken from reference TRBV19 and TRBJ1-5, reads DGGITQSPKYLFRKEGQNVTLSCEQNLNHDAMYWYRQDPGQGLRLIYYSQIVNDFQKGDIAEGYSVSREKKESFPLTVTSAQKNPTAFYLCASSIGQGTGQPQHFGDGTRLSIL.

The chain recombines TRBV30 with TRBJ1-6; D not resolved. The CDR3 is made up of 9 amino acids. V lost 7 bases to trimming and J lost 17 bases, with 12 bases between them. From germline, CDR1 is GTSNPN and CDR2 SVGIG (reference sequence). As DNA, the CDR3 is TGTGCCTCTAGCGAACCGTTCCACTTT. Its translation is CASSEPFHF.

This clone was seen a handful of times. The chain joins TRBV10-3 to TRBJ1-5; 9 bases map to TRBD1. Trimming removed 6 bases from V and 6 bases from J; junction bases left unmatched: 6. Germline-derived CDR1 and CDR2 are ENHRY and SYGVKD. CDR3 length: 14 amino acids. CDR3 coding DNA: TGTGCCATCAGCCGGGACAGGGAACGTCAGCCCCAGCATTTT. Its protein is CAISRDRERQPQHF.

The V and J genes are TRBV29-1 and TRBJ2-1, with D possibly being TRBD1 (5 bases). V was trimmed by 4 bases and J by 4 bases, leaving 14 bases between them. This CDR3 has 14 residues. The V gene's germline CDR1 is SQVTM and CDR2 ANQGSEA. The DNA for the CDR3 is TGCAGCGTTGTTTCCGAGACAGCTTACAATGAGCAGTTCTTC. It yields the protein CSVVSETAYNEQFF.

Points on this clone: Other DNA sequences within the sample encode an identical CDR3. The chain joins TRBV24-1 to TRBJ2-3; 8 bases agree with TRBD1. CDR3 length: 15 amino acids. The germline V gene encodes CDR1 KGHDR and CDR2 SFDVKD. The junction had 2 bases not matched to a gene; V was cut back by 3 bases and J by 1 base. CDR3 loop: CATSDPGQGTDTQYF. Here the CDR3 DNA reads TGTGCCACCAGTGATCCGGGACAGGGCACAGATACGCAGTATTTT.

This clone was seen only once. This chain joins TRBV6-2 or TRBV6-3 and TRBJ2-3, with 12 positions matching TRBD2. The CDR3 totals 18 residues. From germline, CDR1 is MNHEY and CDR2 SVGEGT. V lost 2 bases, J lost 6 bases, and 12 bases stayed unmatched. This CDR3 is CASSYGSRLAGGPDTQYF. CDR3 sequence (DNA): TGTGCCAGCAGTTACGGATCACGGCTAGCGGGGGGGCCCGATACGCAGTATTTT.

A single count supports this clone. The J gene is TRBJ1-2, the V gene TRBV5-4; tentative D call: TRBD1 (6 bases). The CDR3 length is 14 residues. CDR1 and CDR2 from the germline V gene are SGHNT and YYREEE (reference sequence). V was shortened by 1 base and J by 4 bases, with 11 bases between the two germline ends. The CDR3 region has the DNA TGTGCCAGCAGCTTGTACACAGGGTCCTATGGCTACACCTTC. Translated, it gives CASSLYTGSYGYTF.

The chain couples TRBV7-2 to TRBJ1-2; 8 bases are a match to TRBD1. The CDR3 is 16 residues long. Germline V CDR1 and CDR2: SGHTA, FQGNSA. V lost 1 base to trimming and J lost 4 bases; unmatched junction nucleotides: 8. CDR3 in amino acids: CASSLDAAGGTYGYTF. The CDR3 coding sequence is TGTGCCAGCAGCTTAGATGCGGCAGGGGGCACCTATGGCTACACCTTC.

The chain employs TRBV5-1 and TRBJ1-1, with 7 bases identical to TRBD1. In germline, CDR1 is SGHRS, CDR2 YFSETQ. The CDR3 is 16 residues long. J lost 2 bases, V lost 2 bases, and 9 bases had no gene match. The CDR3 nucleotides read TGCGCCAGCAGCTTTCAAGGGACAGTAAGAAACACTGAAGCTTTCTTT. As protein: CASSFQGTVRNTEAFF.

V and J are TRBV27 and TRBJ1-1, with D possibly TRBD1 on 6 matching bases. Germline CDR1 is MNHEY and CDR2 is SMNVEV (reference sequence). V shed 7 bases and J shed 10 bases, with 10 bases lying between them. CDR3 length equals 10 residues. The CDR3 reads CASIGQTAFF. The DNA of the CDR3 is TGTGCCAGCATCGGACAGACAGCTTTCTTT.

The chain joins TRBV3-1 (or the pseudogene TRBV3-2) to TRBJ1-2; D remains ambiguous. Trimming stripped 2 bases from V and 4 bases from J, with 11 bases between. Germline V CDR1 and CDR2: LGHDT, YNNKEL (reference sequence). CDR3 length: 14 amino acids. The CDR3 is CASSQSGVSYGYTF. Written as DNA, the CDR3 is TGTGCCAGCAGCCAATCCGGGGTGAGCTATGGCTACACCTTC.

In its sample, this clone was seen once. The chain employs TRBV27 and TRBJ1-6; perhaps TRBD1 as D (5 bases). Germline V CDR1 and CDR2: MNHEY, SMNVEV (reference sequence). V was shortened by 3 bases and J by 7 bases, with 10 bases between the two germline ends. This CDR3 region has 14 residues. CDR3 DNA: TGTGCCAGCAGTTTTGGGCAGGGAAATTCACCCCTCCACTTT. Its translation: CASSFGQGNSPLHF.

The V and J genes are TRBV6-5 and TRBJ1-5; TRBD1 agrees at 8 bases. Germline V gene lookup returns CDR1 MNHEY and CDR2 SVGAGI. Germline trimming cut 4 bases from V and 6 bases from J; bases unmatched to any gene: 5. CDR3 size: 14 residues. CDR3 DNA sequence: TGTGCCAGCAGTTCAACAGGGGGAGGTCAGCCCCAGCATTTT. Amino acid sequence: CASSSTGGGQPQHF.

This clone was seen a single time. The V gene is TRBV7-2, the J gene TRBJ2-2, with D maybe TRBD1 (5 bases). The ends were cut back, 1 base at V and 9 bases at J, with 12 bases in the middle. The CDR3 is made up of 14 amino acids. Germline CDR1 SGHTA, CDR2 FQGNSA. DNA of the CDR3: TGTGCCAGCAGCTTAGGCAGGGCCAGCCGGGAGCTGTTTTTT. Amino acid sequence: CASSLGRASRELFF.

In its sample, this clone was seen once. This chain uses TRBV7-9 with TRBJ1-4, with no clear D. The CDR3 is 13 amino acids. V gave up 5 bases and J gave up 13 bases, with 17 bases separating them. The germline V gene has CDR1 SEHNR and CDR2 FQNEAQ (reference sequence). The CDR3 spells CASSPPAFSGLFF. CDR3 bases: TGTGCCAGCAGCCCTCCGGCGTTCAGCGGACTGTTTTTT.

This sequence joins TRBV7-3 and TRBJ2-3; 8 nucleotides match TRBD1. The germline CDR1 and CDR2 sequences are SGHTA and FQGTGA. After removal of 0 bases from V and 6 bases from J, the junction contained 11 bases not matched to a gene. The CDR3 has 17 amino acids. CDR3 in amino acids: CASSLTQRGTGGDTQYF. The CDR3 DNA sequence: TGTGCCAGCAGCTTAACCCAACGGGGGACAGGAGGGGATACGCAGTATTTT.

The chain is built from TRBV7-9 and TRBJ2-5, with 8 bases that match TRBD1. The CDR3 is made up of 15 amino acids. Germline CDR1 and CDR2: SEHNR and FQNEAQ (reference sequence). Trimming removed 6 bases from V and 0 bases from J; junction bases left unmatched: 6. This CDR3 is CASRPGQEYQETQYF. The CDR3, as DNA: TGTGCCAGCAGACCGGGACAGGAATACCAAGAGACCCAGTACTTC.

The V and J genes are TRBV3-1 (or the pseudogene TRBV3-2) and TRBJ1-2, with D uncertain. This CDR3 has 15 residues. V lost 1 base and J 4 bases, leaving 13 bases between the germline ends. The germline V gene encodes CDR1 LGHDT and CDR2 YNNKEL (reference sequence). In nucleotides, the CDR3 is TGTGCCAGCAGCCAAGGGTTGGGAGTAGTCTATGGCTACACCTTC. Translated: CASSQGLGVVYGYTF.

In nucleotides, the CDR3 is TGTGCCAGCAGCGTAAGACCGGGACAGTTCGACGAGCAGTACTTC. Translating gives CASSVRPGQFDEQYF. The chain has TRBV9 and TRBJ2-7, with 7 bases fitting TRBD1. The CDR3 is 15 amino acids. Per germline, CDR1 SGDLS and CDR2 YYNGEE. V shed 1 base, J shed 5 bases, and the junction held 9 bases outside the gene matches.

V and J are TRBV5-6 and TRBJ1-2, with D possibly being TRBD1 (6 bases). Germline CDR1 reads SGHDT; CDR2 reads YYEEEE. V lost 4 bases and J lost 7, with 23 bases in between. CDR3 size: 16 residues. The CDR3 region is CASSIRQEPHLGGYTF. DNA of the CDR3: TGTGCCAGCAGCATAAGACAGGAGCCCCATTTGGGTGGCTACACCTTC.